One and the same sample provided the 31 T cell receptor beta chains below, sequenced in a study of blood T cell repertoires in COVID-19. Profiling relied on immunoSEQ multiplex PCR, and the TCRdb table lists in-frame clones only, not all of them. The table records tens of thousands of clones, around 91% of them present only once. What was sequenced was peripheral blood. The receptors here all came from a man aged 45-65 years with active COVID-19.

V usage is TRBV28 and J usage is TRBJ2-1; 11 nucleotides line up with TRBD2. The V and J ends lost 5 bases and 4 bases, in that order; junction bases with no gene match: 7. Germline V CDR1 and CDR2: MDHEN, SYDVKM. CDR3 length: 16 amino acids. CDR3 residues: CASSRTGLAAYNEQFF. The DNA for the CDR3 is TGTGCCAGCAGTCGCACGGGACTAGCGGCTTACAATGAGCAGTTCTTC.

The genes are TRBV12-1 and TRBJ1-2. TRBV12-1 is deemed a pseudogene. This CDR3 has 15 amino acids. In DNA, the CDR3 is TGTGCCAGCAACCACCCCCAGGGACTAAACTATGGCTACACCTTC. Amino acids: CASNHPQGLNYGYTF.

The chain links TRBV7-9 to TRBJ1-2; TRBD1 matches 12 bases. The germline CDR1 and CDR2 sequences are SEHNR and FQNEAQ (reference sequence). The V gene end was trimmed by 5 bases and the J gene end by 6 bases; junction bases not matched to a gene: 7. CDR3 size: 15 residues. Written as DNA, the CDR3 is TGTGCCAGCAGCCGCTCCGGGACAGGGGGCGATGGCTACACCTTC. Protein product: CASSRSGTGGDGYTF. Filled out from reference TRBV7-9 and TRBJ1-2, the complete variable domain reads DTGVSQNPRHKITKRGQNVTFRCDPISEHNRLYWYRQTLGQGPEFLTYFQNEAQLEKSRLLSDRFSAERPKGSFSTLEIQRTEQGDSAMYLCASSRSGTGGDGYTFGSGTRLTVV.

The rearrangement joins TRBV15 to TRBJ1-5; D uncertain. Trimming shortened V by 0 bases and J by 3 bases, and 12 bases separated the two germline ends. Looked up from germline, CDR1 is LNHNV and CDR2 is YYDKDF (reference sequence). CDR3 length: 16 residues. The CDR3 region is CATSRDLGGNNQPQHF. The CDR3 bases are TGTGCCACCAGCAGAGATCTTGGAGGGAACAATCAGCCCCAGCATTTT.

This chain connects TRBV2 to TRBJ2-1, with D possibly matching TRBD1 (6 bases). There are 14 residues in the CDR3. Deletions cut 6 bases from V and 4 bases from J, with 13 bases between. Germline lookup yields CDR1 SNHLY and CDR2 FYNNEI. The CDR3 spells CASRVDSRYNEQFF. In nucleotides, the CDR3 is TGTGCCAGCAGGGTGGACAGCAGATACAATGAGCAGTTCTTC.

The V gene is TRBV6-5, the J gene TRBJ2-7; no clear D. CDR3 length equals 11 residues. Trimming took off 6 bases at V and 4 bases at J, with 7 bases between the two ends. Germline loops: CDR1 MNHEY, CDR2 SVGAGI. This chain's CDR3 is CASSVEYEQYF. The DNA for the CDR3 is TGTGCCAGCAGCGTCGAGTACGAGCAGTACTTC.

J is TRBJ2-3 and V is TRBV7-8, with 8 bases lining up with TRBD2. The J segment lost 4 bases and the V segment lost 2 bases, leaving 5 bases of the junction unmatched. The CDR3 sequence is 15 residues long. CDR1 and CDR2 (germline): SGHVS, FQNEAQ. CDR3 nucleotides: TGTGCCAGCAGCTTAAGCGGGGGTCTCTCAGATACGCAGTATTTT. Protein: CASSLSGGLSDTQYF.

This rearrangement joins TRBV27 to TRBJ1-4, with D possibly TRBD1 on 5 matching bases. V lost 2 bases and J 5 bases, leaving 15 bases between the germline ends. The CDR3 has 16 residues. Germline values: CDR1 MNHEY, CDR2 SMNVEV (reference sequence). The CDR3 spells CASSLGPAGRNEKLFF. The DNA of the CDR3 is TGTGCCAGCAGTTTAGGTCCGGCAGGGCGAAATGAAAAACTGTTTTTT.

This clone was detected only once. The rearrangement links TRBV7-8 to TRBJ1-2; unclear D gene. This CDR3 is 13 amino acids long. Per germline, CDR1 SGHVS and CDR2 FQNEAQ. The germline V and J ends were trimmed by 6 bases and 0 bases, with 8 bases remaining between them. This CDR3 reads CASSYEANYGYTF. CDR3 sequence (DNA): TGTGCCAGCAGTTATGAGGCTAACTATGGCTACACCTTC.

V and J are TRBV2 and TRBJ2-3; D perhaps matches TRBD2 (5 bases). This CDR3 has 16 residues. V lost 4 bases to trimming and J lost 1 base, with 15 bases between them. Germline CDR1 SNHLY, CDR2 FYNNEI. CDR3 sequence: CASSVMRRRGTDTQYF. The CDR3 DNA reads as TGTGCCAGCAGTGTCATGCGAAGGCGGGGCACAGATACGCAGTATTTT.

This clone appeared a single time. The V gene is TRBV18, the J gene TRBJ1-6; 8 bases are shared with TRBD1. The CDR3 is 15 amino acids. CDR1 and CDR2 from the germline V gene are KGHSH and LQKENI. Unmatched junction bases numbered 11, after V lost 4 bases and J lost 12 bases. CDR3: CASSHSGTGLGPLHF. In DNA, the CDR3 is TGTGCCAGCTCACACTCCGGGACAGGCTTAGGACCCCTCCACTTT.

With respect to this clone: One junction end disagrees with the germline gene, perhaps due to a read error. This sequence joins TRBV7-7 and TRBJ2-3; D may be TRBD1 (6 bases). The CDR3 is made up of 16 amino acids. Per germline, CDR1 SSHAT and CDR2 FNYEAQ (reference sequence). CDR3: CASSSTGQRTTDTQYF. In nucleotides, the CDR3 is TGTGCTAGCAGCTCGACGGGACAAAGAACCACAGATACGCAGTATTTT.

The chain carries TRBV19 and TRBJ1-4, with D unclear. V was pared by 4 bases and J by 3 bases, with 12 bases between. Per germline, CDR1 LNHDA and CDR2 SQIVND (reference sequence). This CDR3 is 15 amino acids long. The CDR3 here is CASSTGWQSNEKLFF. CDR3 DNA sequence: TGTGCCAGTAGTACAGGATGGCAGTCTAATGAAAAACTGTTTTTT.

This sequence joins TRBV11-2 and TRBJ1-2; D gene ambiguous. There are 12 residues in the CDR3. V lost 6 bases to trimming and J lost 4 bases, with 9 bases between them. Germline values: CDR1 SGHAT, CDR2 FQNNGV. The CDR3 protein is CASRGSGYGYTF. CDR3 DNA: TGTGCCAGCAGGGGTTCGGGCTATGGCTACACCTTC.

This chain links TRBV4-2 with TRBJ2-3; TRBD2 matches at 11 bases. CDR3 length equals 16 residues. V was pared by 4 bases and J by 4 bases, with 7 bases of the junction left unmatched. The V gene's germline CDR1 is LGHNA and CDR2 YNFKEQ. In DNA form, the CDR3 reads TGTGCCAGCAGCCGATTAGCGGGGGGGCCGGCAGATACGCAGTATTTT. This gives the protein CASSRLAGGPADTQYF.

This chain joins TRBV3-1 (or the pseudogene TRBV3-2) and TRBJ1-2, with D maybe TRBD1 (6 bases). Deletions cut 4 bases from V and 7 bases from J, with 19 bases between. The CDR3 is 15 residues long. Germline lookup yields CDR1 LGHDT and CDR2 YNNKEL (reference sequence). CDR3 protein: CASSLLGRGAGGYTF. The CDR3, as DNA: TGTGCCAGCAGCCTCCTAGGTCGGGGGGCGGGTGGCTACACCTTC.

CDR3 protein: CASRDGTASLLHF. The CDR3 DNA reads TGTGCCAGTAGAGACGGGACAGCCAGTCTTCTCCACTTT. V and J are TRBV19 and TRBJ1-6, with 7 nucleotides matching TRBD1. CDR1 LNHDA and CDR2 SQIVND come from the germline V gene (reference sequence). The junction had 12 bases not matched to a gene; V was cut back by 6 bases and J by 16 bases. The CDR3 sequence is 13 residues long.

This clone was recorded only once. This chain joins TRBV7-8 and TRBJ2-5, with D possibly matching TRBD1 (6 bases). The CDR3 covers 16 residues. Between the trimmed V and J ends, which lost 2 bases and 1 base, there was a span of 14 bases. The germline V gene encodes CDR1 SGHVS and CDR2 FQNEAQ. CDR3 nucleotides: TGTGCCAGCAGCTTAACAGGGAAGTATGTCCAAGAGACCCAGTACTTC. Protein product: CASSLTGKYVQETQYF.

V and J are TRBV10-3 and TRBJ2-1; D may be TRBD2 (7 bases). V was shortened by 3 bases and J by 5 bases, with 14 bases between the two germline ends. There are 15 residues in the CDR3. Germline V gene sequence: CDR1 ENHRY, CDR2 SYGVKD. The CDR3 DNA reads as TGTGCCATCAGTGATAGGGGGGGCGCCAACAATGAGCAGTTCTTC. Its protein is CAISDRGGANNEQFF.

This chain joins TRBV7-9 and TRBJ2-7; 7 nucleotides align to TRBD1. V dropped 1 base and J dropped 6; count of bases not matched to a gene: 3. The CDR3 runs 13 residues. Germline values: CDR1 SEHNR, CDR2 FQNEAQ (reference sequence). CDR3 residues: CASSLGDSLEQYF. The CDR3 region has the DNA TGTGCCAGCAGCTTAGGGGACAGCCTCGAGCAGTACTTC.

The chain joins TRBV4-1 to TRBJ2-1; TRBD1 matches 11 bases. There are 17 residues in the CDR3. Unmatched junction bases numbered 9, after V lost 0 bases and J lost 8 bases. Germline lookup yields CDR1 MGHRA and CDR2 YSYEKL. CDR3 residues: CASSQEPGQGAFDEQFF. The CDR3 bases are TGCGCCAGCAGCCAAGAGCCTGGACAGGGGGCTTTCGATGAGCAGTTCTTC.

This rearrangement joins TRBV6-6 to TRBJ2-7; 9 bases line up with TRBD1. The CDR3 runs 16 residues. With V trimmed by 4 bases and J by 6 bases, 13 bases remained unmatched. Looked up from germline, CDR1 is MNHNY and CDR2 is SVGAGI (reference sequence). The CDR3 protein is CASSSPTGQGMIEQYF. The CDR3 nucleotides are TGTGCCAGCAGTTCCCCGACGGGACAGGGAATGATCGAGCAGTACTTC.

This clone was observed a few times. The chain employs TRBV30 and TRBJ1-2, with TRBD1 matching 10 bases. Germline assignment: CDR1 GTSNPN and CDR2 SVGIG (reference sequence). V gave up 3 bases and J gave up 8 bases; unmatched junction bases: 6. This CDR3 has 13 amino acids. DNA of the CDR3: TGTGCCTGGAGCAGACAGGGGGCGGGAGGCTACACCTTC. Translation gives CAWSRQGAGGYTF.

J is TRBJ1-4 and V is TRBV2; D unclear. This CDR3 has 13 residues. Trimming removed 3 bases from V and 8 bases from J, with 10 bases in between. Per germline, CDR1 SNHLY and CDR2 FYNNEI. The CDR3 DNA follows: TGTGCCAGCAGTGAGCGGGGTCCAGAAAAACTGTTTTTT. Protein: CASSERGPEKLFF.

The genes are TRBV6-2 or TRBV6-3 and TRBJ1-2; a possible D gene is TRBD1 (5 bases). The germline V gene encodes CDR1 MNHEY and CDR2 SVGEGT. The CDR3 extends over 16 amino acids. Trimming removed 5 bases at V and 8 bases at J, with 24 bases between. Here the CDR3 reads CASSPLPGLIKRGYTF. CDR3 nucleotide sequence: TGTGCCAGCAGTCCATTACCGGGACTAATCAAGAGGGGCTACACCTTC.

J is TRBJ1-2 and V is TRBV27, with a possible D match to TRBD1 (6 bases). Germline values: CDR1 MNHEY, CDR2 SMNVEV (reference sequence). V dropped 5 bases and J dropped 0 bases, with 13 bases sitting between them. The CDR3 extends over 15 amino acids. DNA of the CDR3: TGTGCCAGCAGTGGGAACAGGGTAACTAACTATGGCTACACCTTC. As protein: CASSGNRVTNYGYTF.

V and J are TRBV2 and TRBJ2-7, with 7 bases fitting TRBD1. The CDR3 is 12 amino acids. V dropped 10 bases and J dropped 6; count of bases not matched to a gene: 9. The germline V gene has CDR1 SNHLY and CDR2 FYNNEI. In DNA, the CDR3 is TGTGCCAATCGACAGGGCCCAGGCGAGCAGTACTTC. Encoded protein: CANRQGPGEQYF. The full variable domain, with the rest looked up from reference TRBV2 and TRBJ2-7, is EPEVTQTPSHQVTQMGQEVILRCVPISNHLYFYWYRQILGQKVEFLVSFYNNEISEKSEIFDDQFSVERPDGSNFTLKIRSTKLEDSAMYFCANRQGPGEQYFGPGTRLTVT.

The chain has TRBV5-1 and TRBJ2-5; the D gene is possibly TRBD1 (5 bases). The germline V and J ends were trimmed by 7 bases and 5 bases, with 9 bases remaining between them. Germline assignment: CDR1 SGHRS and CDR2 YFSETQ. This CDR3 is built from 11 residues. CDR3 sequence (DNA): TGCGCCAGCGGAACAGGCGAGACCCAGTACTTC. It specifies CASGTGETQYF.

V gene TRBV18 combines with J gene TRBJ1-4, with no clear D. Germline loops: CDR1 KGHSH, CDR2 LQKENI. Trimming stripped 3 bases from V and 7 bases from J, with 18 bases between. The CDR3 sequence is 16 residues long. The CDR3 coding sequence is TGTGCCAGCTCACCCAGCGGCGCGCGGGTCGGTGAAAAACTGTTTTTT. It is translated as CASSPSGARVGEKLFF. Together with reference TRBV18 and TRBJ1-4, the CDR3 gives the full variable domain: NAGVMQNPRHLVRRRGQEARLRCSPMKGHSHVYWYRQLPEEGLKFMVYLQKENIIDESGMPKERFSAEFPKEGPSILRIQQVVRGDSAAYFCASSPSGARVGEKLFFGSGTQLSVL.

V usage is TRBV6-5 and J usage is TRBJ2-3; D possibly corresponds to TRBD2 (6 bases). The germline V and J ends were trimmed by 6 bases and 2 bases, with 15 bases remaining between them. The CDR3 contains 15 residues. Germline V gene lookup returns CDR1 MNHEY and CDR2 SVGAGI. CDR3 sequence: CASRLSRGTTDTQYF. CDR3 nucleotide sequence: TGTGCCAGCAGATTGTCCCGGGGGACCACAGATACGCAGTATTTT.

The chain couples TRBV19 to TRBJ1-3, with D perhaps TRBD1 (6 bases). CDR1 is LNHDA and CDR2 is SQIVND in the germline V gene (reference sequence). The CDR3 contains 13 residues. V lost 8 bases to trimming and J lost 4 bases, with 12 bases between them. The CDR3 coding sequence is TGTGCCAGTGAGGACAGAGCAGGAAACACCATATATTTT. It encodes CASEDRAGNTIYF.